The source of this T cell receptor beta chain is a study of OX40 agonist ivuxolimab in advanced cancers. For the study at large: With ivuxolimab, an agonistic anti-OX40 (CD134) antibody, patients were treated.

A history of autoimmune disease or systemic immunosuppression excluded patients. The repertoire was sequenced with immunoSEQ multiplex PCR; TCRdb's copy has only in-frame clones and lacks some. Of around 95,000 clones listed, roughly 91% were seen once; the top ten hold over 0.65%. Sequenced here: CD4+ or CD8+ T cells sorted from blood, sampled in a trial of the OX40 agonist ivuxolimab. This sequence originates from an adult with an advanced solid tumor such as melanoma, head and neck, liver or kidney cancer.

The CDR3 loop is CASSFSFSGGLEQFF. The CDR3 coding sequence is TGTGCCAGCAGTTTTTCGTTTAGCGGGGGCTTAGAGCAGTTCTTC. V gene TRBV28 combines with J gene TRBJ2-1; the match to TRBD2 covers 9 bases. V shed 3 bases and J 10 bases; nucleotides not matched to a gene: 10. The germline gives CDR1 MDHEN, CDR2 SYDVKM. The CDR3 sequence is 15 residues long.